Listed here are 7 T cell receptor beta chains from one sample, sequenced in a study of identical twins. TCRdb analysed the 5' RACE reads with MiXCR anew, one entry per CDR3 protein. Found here are around 1.7 million distinct CDR3 sequences, under 35% of them singletons; the top ten hold under 0.35%. The sequencing sample was made of cord blood. These receptors came from a newborn girl in good health.

The chain uses TRBV21-1 and TRBJ1-5. TRBV21-1 is termed a pseudogene. The CDR3 loop spans 19 amino acids. The CDR3 reads CASSKGPLYFLYSNQPQHF. The CDR3 region has the DNA TGTGCCAGCAGCAAAGGGCCCCTATATTTCCTTTATAGCAATCAGCCCCAGCATTTT.

This clonotype was seen more than once but under ten times. V usage is TRBV20-1 and J usage is TRBJ2-1, with 8 nucleotides matching TRBD2. V was clipped by 2 bases and J by 10 bases; unmatched bases: 10. There are 14 residues in the CDR3. The V gene's germline CDR1 is DFQATT and CDR2 SNEGSKA (reference sequence). The CDR3, as DNA: TGCAGTGCTAGAACTAGCGGCACGGGGTGGGAGCAGTTCTTC. As protein: CSARTSGTGWEQFF.

The table lists this clonotype with a few counts. CDR3 sequence reads: CATELGQGSINEQFF. CDR3 in DNA: TGTGCCACCGAGCTGGGACAGGGCTCCATCAATGAGCAGTTCTTC. This chain joins TRBV25-1 and TRBJ2-1; 9 nucleotides match TRBD1. The germline V gene encodes CDR1 MGHDK and CDR2 SYGVNS. The CDR3 totals 15 residues. V was clipped by 10 bases and J by 6 bases; unmatched bases: 13.

This clonotype was seen only a few times. The CDR3 is CSALPPPWTGSSYEQYF. CDR3 bases: TGCAGTGCATTGCCACCGCCTTGGACAGGATCATCCTACGAGCAGTACTTC. V gene TRBV20-1 combines with J gene TRBJ2-7, with 7 bases aligning to TRBD1. The CDR3 runs to 17 residues. V lost 6 bases to trimming and J lost 1 base; unmatched junction nucleotides: 18. Germline lookup yields CDR1 DFQATT and CDR2 SNEGSKA (reference sequence).

Many counts were recorded for this clonotype. The CDR3 spells CASTRLDRDLYGYTF. The CDR3 bases are TGTGCCAGCACGCGATTGGACAGGGACCTCTATGGCTACACCTTC. V usage is TRBV12-3 or TRBV12-4 and J usage is TRBJ1-2, with TRBD1 matching over 8 bases. This CDR3 region has 15 residues. Unmatched junction bases numbered 11, after V lost 7 bases and J lost 4 bases.

The genes are TRBV6-1 and TRBJ1-5; D call uncertain. Germline CDR1 reads MNHNS; CDR2 reads SASEGT. Trimming left V 1 base short and J 11 bases short, with 12 bases between. The length of the CDR3 is 13 residues. CDR3: CASSEDYSRAQHF. As DNA, the CDR3 is TGTGCCAGCAGTGAAGACTACAGTAGGGCCCAGCATTTT.

This clonotype was counted at least ten times. The chain employs TRBV29-1 and TRBJ2-7, with a weak D call TRBD2 (5 bases). The CDR3 runs to 13 residues. Germline lookup yields CDR1 SQVTM and CDR2 ANQGSEA. Trimming pared 4 bases from V and 0 bases from J, leaving 10 bases between. The CDR3 DNA reads TGCAGCGTTGCCCCGGACTCCTCCTACGAGCAGTACTTC. Its translation is CSVAPDSSYEQYF.